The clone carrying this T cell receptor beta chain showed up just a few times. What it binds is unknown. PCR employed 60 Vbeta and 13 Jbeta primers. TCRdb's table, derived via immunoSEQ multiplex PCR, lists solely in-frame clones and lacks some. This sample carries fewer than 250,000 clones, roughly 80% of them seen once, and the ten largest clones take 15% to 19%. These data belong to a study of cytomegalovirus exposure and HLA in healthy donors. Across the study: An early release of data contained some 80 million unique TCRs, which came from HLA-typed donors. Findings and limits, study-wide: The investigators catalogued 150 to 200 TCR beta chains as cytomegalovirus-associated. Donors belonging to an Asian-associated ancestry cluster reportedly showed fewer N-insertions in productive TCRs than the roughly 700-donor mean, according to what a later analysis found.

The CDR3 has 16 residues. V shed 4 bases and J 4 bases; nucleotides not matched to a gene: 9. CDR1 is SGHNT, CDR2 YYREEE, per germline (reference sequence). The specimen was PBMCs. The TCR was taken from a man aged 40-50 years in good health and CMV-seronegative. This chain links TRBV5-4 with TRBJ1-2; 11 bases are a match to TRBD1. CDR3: CASSPRDRGSGYGYTF. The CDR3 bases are TGTGCCAGCAGCCCCCGGGACAGGGGGTCTGGCTATGGCTACACCTTC.